A single sample is the source of the 5 T cell receptor beta chains below, sequenced in a study of blood T cell repertoires in COVID-19. Clones were read by immunoSEQ multiplex PCR, and TCRdb kept only the in-frame ones, dropping some. Of 130,000 or so clones detected, about four fifths appear once; the ten largest clones hold approximately 1.4%. The sequenced material came from peripheral blood. These receptors originate from a human donor in a cohort sampled during active COVID-19.

This clone was picked up a small number of times. In nucleotides, the CDR3 is TGCGCCAGCAGCTTGAATATGGCCGAGCAGTACTTC. Translation: CASSLNMAEQYF. This chain links TRBV5-1 with TRBJ2-7; D remains unclear. V was pared by 1 base and J by 6 bases, with 8 bases between. This CDR3 has 12 residues. Germline V gives CDR1 SGHRS, CDR2 YFSETQ.

The gene calls are TRBV4-2 and TRBJ1-6; 8 bases align to TRBD1. Per the germline V gene, CDR1 is LGHNA and CDR2 is YNFKEQ. CDR3 length equals 15 residues. With V trimmed by 4 bases and J by 7 bases, 6 bases remained unmatched. DNA for the CDR3: TGTGCCAGCAGCCCGTGGACAGGGATGAATTCACCCCTCCACTTT. It translates to CASSPWTGMNSPLHF.

A word on this clone: A junction end diverges from the germline sequence, so it may reflect a read error. This chain uses TRBV3-1 (or the pseudogene TRBV3-2) with TRBJ1-1; TRBD1 matches at 7 bases. The CDR3 consists of 13 residues. Germline CDR1 LGHDT, CDR2 YNNKEL (reference sequence). CDR3: CANSRDRNTEAFF. CDR3 DNA: TGTGCCAACAGCCGGGACAGGAACACTGAAGCTTTCTTT.

The genes are TRBV9 and TRBJ2-7; D not resolved. Germline lookup yields CDR1 SGDLS and CDR2 YYNGEE. This CDR3 is built from 14 residues. The V end was cut by 4 bases, the J end by 2 bases, with 13 bases between. In DNA form, the CDR3 reads TGTGCCAGCAGCAACGCGGCGAGCCCCTACGAGCAGTACTTC. Translated, it gives CASSNAASPYEQYF.

Only a few counts were recorded for this clone. The genes are TRBV6-2 or TRBV6-3 and TRBJ1-5, with 8 positions matching TRBD1. From germline, CDR1 is MNHEY and CDR2 SVGEGT. The CDR3 consists of 14 residues. J lost 7 bases, V lost 4 bases, and 6 bases had no gene match. CDR3 sequence reads: CASSFQGARQPQHF. As DNA, the CDR3 is TGTGCCAGCAGTTTTCAGGGGGCTAGACAGCCCCAGCATTTT.